The clone carrying this T cell receptor (beta chain) was seen more than once but under ten times. Its antigen is undetermined. These data belong to a study of beta chain features in type 1 diabetes. Overall study results and limits: Patients with Type 1 diabetes showed moderately but significantly shorter TCRB CDR3s in all four CD4+ subsets.

Reverse transcribing all isolated RNA meant expressed TCRB transcripts were sequenced. Here immunoSEQ multiplex PCR was the method, and the copy in TCRdb shows in-frame clones only, minus some. The table includes some 70,000 clones, about 50% detected once. The CDR3 spans 16 residues. Germline assignment: CDR1 KGHSH and CDR2 LQKENI. With V trimmed by 3 bases and J by 0 bases, 4 bases remained unmatched. This TCR derives from a man aged 25-45 years with type 1 diabetes. Input material: central memory CD4+ T cells from blood. The chain couples TRBV18 to TRBJ2-4; TRBD1 agrees at 8 bases. The CDR3 DNA is TGTGCCAGCTCACCGGGACAGGAGCTAGCCAAAAACATTCAGTACTTC. Its protein product is CASSPGQELAKNIQYF.